This is a list of T cell receptor beta chains from one sample in a study of blood T cell repertoires in COVID-19. Sequencing used immunoSEQ multiplex PCR; TCRdb keeps in-frame clones, though not all of them. The sample holds approximately 240,000 clones, more than 60% seen once. The specimen sequenced was peripheral blood. The receptors derive from a woman in her forties with active or convalescent COVID-19. Each CDR3 is given with its conserved first and last residue. D genes are given only for firm matches. The listing skips clone size in some rows; elsewhere it reads once, few, many or a size class.

clone_size j_call v_call d_call cdr3_nt cdr3_aa
. TRBJ2-1 TRBV5-1 TRBD2 TGCGCCAGCAGCTTGGTGGCTAGCGGGGGGTCGGGCTACAATGAGCAGTTCTTC CASSLVASGGSGYNEQFF
. TRBJ1-1 TRBV5-1 . TGCGCCAGCAGCTTGGGTGACGGGTGGGAAGCTTTCTTT CASSLGDGWEAFF
. TRBJ1-5 TRBV7-9 TRBD1 TGTGCCAGCAGCGACAGGGAGACCCAGCCCCAGCATTTT CASSDRETQPQHF
. TRBJ1-2 TRBV9 . TGTGCCAGCAGCGAACAGGGTTCTTCAAGTGGCTACACCTTC CASSEQGSSSGYTF
. TRBJ2-1 TRBV10-2 TRBD1 TGCGCCAGCAGCGAAAGGGGGCGCTTGGGTGAGCAGTTCTTC CASSERGRLGEQFF
. TRBJ2-3 TRBV5-1 . TGCGCCAGCAGCTTACAGGAAACACGCACAGATACGCAGTATTTT CASSLQETRTDTQYF
. TRBJ1-1 TRBV19 . TGTGCCAGTAGCCCAGGGGCCAACACTGAAGCTTTCTTT CASSPGANTEAFF
once TRBJ1-2 TRBV5-5 TRBD1 TGTGCCAGCAGCTTGGCCCCGACAGGGGACTATGGCTACACCTTC CASSLAPTGDYGYTF
once TRBJ1-4 TRBV5-1 . TGCGCCCGCAGCTTGGCGGGGGGGGATGAAAAACTGTTTTTT CARSLAGGDEKLFF
. TRBJ2-2 TRBV6-5 TRBD2 TGTGCCAGCAGCCAACGAGGAGCGGGGAACGGGGAGCTGTTTTTT CASSQRGAGNGELFF
. TRBJ2-1 TRBV27 TRBD1 TGTGCCAGCTTGAGACAGGGGCTAAACAATGAGCAGTTCTTC CASLRQGLNNEQFF
few TRBJ1-1 TRBV6-6 TRBD1 TGTGCCAGCAGTTACTCGAGTGGGACAGGGGGCTTGACTTTCTTT CASSYSSGTGGLTFF
few TRBJ2-5 TRBV15 TRBD1 TGTGCCACCAGCAGGGGACAGCAGGAGACCCAGTACTTC CATSRGQQETQYF
. TRBJ1-5 TRBV2 TRBD1 TGTGCCAGCAGTACACAGGGGGCTAGCAATCAGCCCCAGCATTTT CASSTQGASNQPQHF
many TRBJ2-5 TRBV5-1 TRBD1 TGCGCCAGCAGCCCCACAGGGGGCTTGGAGACCCAGTACTTC CASSPTGGLETQYF
. TRBJ1-2 TRBV21-1 . TGTGCCAGCAGCAAAGAGTCAGGCCACTATGGCTACACCTTC CASSKESGHYGYTF
. TRBJ1-1 TRBV29-1 . TGCAGCGTGTCGGCGGGAGGGGACACTGAAGCTTTCTTT CSVSAGGDTEAFF
once TRBJ1-2 TRBV27 . TGTGCCAGCAGTTCCCTAATTAACTATGGCTACACCTTC CASSSLINYGYTF
once TRBJ2-3 TRBV7-9 . TGTGCCAGCAGCCAGGGGCCCGGTCCCACCACAGATACGCAGTATTTT CASSQGPGPTTDTQYF
. TRBJ1-5 TRBV5-5 . TGTGCCAGCACCCTGACAGCTCTAAGCAATCAGCCCCAGCATTTT CASTLTALSNQPQHF
. TRBJ1-2 TRBV3-1/TRBV3-2 . TGTGCCAGCAGCCAAGTCCAGGGGAACTATGGCTACACCTTC CASSQVQGNYGYTF
. TRBJ2-1 TRBV3-1/TRBV3-2 . TGTGCCAGCAGCCAAGGGATAGTTAGCGATGAGCAGTTCTTC CASSQGIVSDEQFF
. TRBJ1-2 TRBV7-2 . TGTGCCAGCAGCCCGACAGCAGTCAACTATGGCTACACCTTC CASSPTAVNYGYTF
. TRBJ1-2 TRBV28 TRBD1 TGTGCCAGCAGTCCAACACCAGGACAGGGCTATGGCTACACCTTC CASSPTPGQGYGYTF
. TRBJ2-3 TRBV15 TRBD2 TGTGCCACCAGCATTACTAGCGGGGGCACAGATACGCAGTATTTT CATSITSGGTDTQYF
. TRBJ1-2 TRBV9 . TGTGCCAGCAGCGTAAGTGAGGGCCCCTTGAAGGGCTACACCTTC CASSVSEGPLKGYTF
. TRBJ2-3 TRBV5-5 TRBD2 TGTGCCAGCAGCTCTAGCGGGGGAACAGATACGCAGTATTTT CASSSSGGTDTQYF
once TRBJ1-6 TRBV27 . TGTGCCAGCAGTTTATATTCGACAGGCGGCCTCTCCTATAATTCACCCCTCCACTTT CASSLYSTGGLSYNSPLHF
. TRBJ2-2 TRBV9 . TGTGCCAGCAGCGACTACAGGGCCTGGACCGGGGAGCTGTTTTTT CASSDYRAWTGELFF
. TRBJ2-1 TRBV3-1/TRBV3-2 . TGTGCCAGCAGCCAAGGGTTGGGGCATAATGAGCAGTTCTTC CASSQGLGHNEQFF
. TRBJ2-3 TRBV27 TRBD2 TGTGCCAGCAGTTTAGGGGCCGGCGGGGGGGCTACAGATACGCAGTATTTT CASSLGAGGGATDTQYF
once TRBJ1-2 TRBV19 . TGTGCCAGTAGTGCGATGGGGAGTAACTATGGCTACACCTTC CASSAMGSNYGYTF
. TRBJ1-5 TRBV9 . TGTGCCAGCAGCGTAGAGTCAGCCCGAGGGCCCCAGCATTTT CASSVESARGPQHF
. TRBJ1-6 TRBV27 TRBD1 TGTGCCAGCAGTTCCGGGACAGGGGTCTCACCCCTCCACTTT CASSSGTGVSPLHF
once TRBJ1-1 TRBV19 TRBD1 TGTGCCAGTAGACAGGGCCAGGGGGGCACTGAAGCTTTCTTT CASRQGQGGTEAFF
. TRBJ2-5 TRBV5-5 . TGTGCCAGCAGCTTTGAGGCCATGTTACAAGAGACCCAGTACTTC CASSFEAMLQETQYF
. TRBJ2-5 TRBV9 TRBD2 TGTGCCAGCAGCGTATTCGGGGGGGTAGAGACCCAGTACTTC CASSVFGGVETQYF
. TRBJ1-4 TRBV12-3/TRBV12-4 . TGTGCCAGCAGTTTGAACAGGGTGGGAAAACTGTTTTTT CASSLNRVGKLFF
. TRBJ1-5 TRBV27 . TGTGCCAGCAGAAACCATGGGGGGGCCGCTGCCAATCAGCCCCAGCATTTT CASRNHGGAAANQPQHF
. TRBJ2-1 TRBV20-1 TRBD2 TGCAGTGCTAGTTTTAGCGGGGGGCACAATGAGCAGTTCTTC CSASFSGGHNEQFF
. TRBJ2-7 TRBV5-1 TRBD1 TGCGCCAGCAGCTTAGGGGACAGTTCCACAACTTCCTACGAGCAGTACTTC CASSLGDSSTTSYEQYF
. TRBJ1-3 TRBV11-2 . TGTGCCAGCAGCTCCACTGGAAACACCATATATTTT CASSSTGNTIYF
once TRBJ1-2 TRBV28 . TGTGCCAGCAGTTTCCCAGGGCAGGGGCCCTATGGCTACACCTTC CASSFPGQGPYGYTF
few TRBJ1-3 TRBV10-3 . TGTGCCATCAGTGAGTCGAGTTGGAGAAGCTCTGGAAACACCATATATTTT CAISESSWRSSGNTIYF
. TRBJ1-2 TRBV6-5 TRBD1 TGTGCCAGCAGTTGGCCAGGGGGCCTTGGCTACACCTTC CASSWPGGLGYTF
. TRBJ2-5 TRBV11-1 . TGTGCCAGCAGCTTAGCGGAAGTTTCTCGGCGGGAGACCCAGTACTTC CASSLAEVSRRETQYF
. TRBJ2-3 TRBV11-1 . TGTGCCAGCAGCCCCCGTTTCACAGATACGCAGTATTTT CASSPRFTDTQYF
. TRBJ2-6 TRBV28 . TGTGCCAGCAACGGAGGGATGGGGGTCCGAAGTTCTGGGGCCAACGTCCTGACTTTC CASNGGMGVRSSGANVLTF
. TRBJ1-2 TRBV30 TRBD1 TGTGCCTGGACTCGGCCCCCGGGACAGGGTTCTGGCTACACCTTC CAWTRPPGQGSGYTF
. TRBJ1-6 TRBV29-1 . TGCAGCGTTGGGCGGCTTAATTCACCCCTCCACTTT CSVGRLNSPLHF
. TRBJ1-6 TRBV6-6 . TGTGCCAGCAGTCCAGGGCCCTCCTATAATTCACCCCTCCACTTT CASSPGPSYNSPLHF
. TRBJ2-4 TRBV7-3 . TGTGCCAGCAGCTTAACTGGCGGGGCCCAAAACATTCAGTACTTC CASSLTGGAQNIQYF
. TRBJ2-3 TRBV19 TRBD2 TGTGCCAGTAGGACTGCGAGCGGGGGGGCCGGGTCGACAGATACGCAGTATTTT CASRTASGGAGSTDTQYF
. TRBJ1-2 TRBV2 . TGTGCCAGCAGACAAGGGGCAGGGTATGGCTACACCTTC CASRQGAGYGYTF
. TRBJ1-5 TRBV2 . TGTGCCAGCAGTAGGCAGGATAGCAATCAGCCCCAGCATTTT CASSRQDSNQPQHF
. TRBJ1-5 TRBV18 . TGTGCCAGCTCACCCTCGACGGGTAGCAATCAGCCCCAGCATTTT CASSPSTGSNQPQHF
. TRBJ2-1 TRBV9 TRBD2 TGTGCCAGCACCCTAGAGGGAGCGGGGGGGTCCAATGAGCAGTTCTTC CASTLEGAGGSNEQFF